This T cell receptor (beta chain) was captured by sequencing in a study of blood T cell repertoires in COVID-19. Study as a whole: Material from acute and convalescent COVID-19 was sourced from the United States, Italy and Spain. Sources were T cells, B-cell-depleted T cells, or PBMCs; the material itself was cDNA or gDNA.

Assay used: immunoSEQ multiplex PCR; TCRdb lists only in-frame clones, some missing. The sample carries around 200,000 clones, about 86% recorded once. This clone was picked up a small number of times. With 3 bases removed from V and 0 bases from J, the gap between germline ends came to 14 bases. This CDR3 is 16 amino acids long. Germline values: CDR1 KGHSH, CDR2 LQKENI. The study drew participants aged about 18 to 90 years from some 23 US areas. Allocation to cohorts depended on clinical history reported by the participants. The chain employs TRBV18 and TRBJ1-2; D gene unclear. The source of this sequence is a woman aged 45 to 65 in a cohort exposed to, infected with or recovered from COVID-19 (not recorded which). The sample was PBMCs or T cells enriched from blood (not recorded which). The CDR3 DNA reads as TGTGCCAGCTCACCCCCGGGTGGAGAATCTAACTATGGCTACACCTTC. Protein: CASSPPGGESNYGYTF.